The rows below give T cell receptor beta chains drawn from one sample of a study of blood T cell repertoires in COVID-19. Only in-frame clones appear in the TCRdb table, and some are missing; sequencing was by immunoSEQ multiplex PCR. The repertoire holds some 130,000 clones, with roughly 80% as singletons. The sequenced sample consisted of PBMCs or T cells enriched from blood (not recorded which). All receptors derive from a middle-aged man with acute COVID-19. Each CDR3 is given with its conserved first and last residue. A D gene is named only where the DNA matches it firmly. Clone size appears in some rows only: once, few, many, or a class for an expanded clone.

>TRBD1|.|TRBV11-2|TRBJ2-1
CASSLGRGRYNEQFF
TGTGCCAGCAGCTTAGGCAGGGGGCGTTACAATGAGCAGTTCTTC
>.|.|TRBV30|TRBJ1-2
CAWSVFTGIDGYTF
TGTGCCTGGAGTGTATTCACAGGGATCGATGGCTACACCTTC
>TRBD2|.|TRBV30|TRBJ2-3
CAWSARYDSGRGETDTQYF
TGTGCCTGGAGTGCCCGGTACGACAGCGGGAGGGGGGAAACAGATACGCAGTATTTT
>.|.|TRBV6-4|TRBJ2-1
CASSDSMGENRQVF
TGTGCCAGCAGTGACTCGATGGGGGAAAACAGACAGGTCTTC
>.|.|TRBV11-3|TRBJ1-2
CASSPSYGYTF
TGTGCCAGCAGCCCATCCTATGGCTACACCTTC
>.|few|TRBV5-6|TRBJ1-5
CASSLGGPNQPQHF
TGTGCCAGCAGCTTGGGGGGGCCCAATCAGCCCCAGCATTTT
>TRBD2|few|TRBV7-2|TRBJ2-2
CASRIGLAGGFSGELFF
TGTGCCAGCAGAATAGGACTAGCGGGAGGTTTTAGCGGGGAGCTGTTTTTT
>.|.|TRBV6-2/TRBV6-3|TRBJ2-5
CASSYLGLGETQYF
TGTGCCAGCAGTTACCTGGGACTCGGAGAGACCCAGTACTTC
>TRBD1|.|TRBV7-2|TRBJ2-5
CASSFDRGWTETQYF
TGTGCCAGCAGCTTCGACAGGGGATGGACAGAGACCCAGTACTTC
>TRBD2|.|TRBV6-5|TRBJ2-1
CASRQTGGAYNEQFF
TGTGCCAGCAGGCAGACCGGGGGGGCCTACAATGAGCAGTTCTTC
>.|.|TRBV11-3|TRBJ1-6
CASSLDQRDILCSPLHF
TGTGCCAGCAGCTTAGATCAAAGGGACATATTATGTTCACCCCTCCACTTT
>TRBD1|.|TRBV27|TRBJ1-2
CASSWDRGLSGYTF
TGTGCCAGCAGTTGGGACAGGGGACTATCTGGCTACACCTTC
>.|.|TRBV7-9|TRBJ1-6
CASSSGAGTNSPLHF
TGTGCCAGCAGCTCGGGAGCAGGGACTAATTCACCCCTCCACTTT
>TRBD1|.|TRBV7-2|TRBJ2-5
CASSPLRDRGFETQYF
TGTGCCAGCAGCCCCCTCCGGGACAGGGGGTTCGAGACCCAGTACTTC
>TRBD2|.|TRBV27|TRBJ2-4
CASRSSGGAKNIQYF
TGTGCCAGCAGGAGTAGCGGGGGAGCCAAAAACATTCAGTACTTC
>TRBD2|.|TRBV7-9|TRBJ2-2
CASSSLFPSGSRTGELFF
TGTGCCAGCAGCTCCCTTTTTCCTAGCGGGAGCAGGACCGGGGAGCTGTTTTTT
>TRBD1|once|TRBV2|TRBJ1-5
CASTGGPNQPQHF
TGTGCCAGCACAGGGGGCCCCAATCAGCCCCAGCATTTT
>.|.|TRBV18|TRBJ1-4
CASSPTQGRAREKLFF
TGTGCCAGCTCACCAACTCAGGGAAGGGCGAGGGAAAAACTGTTTTTT
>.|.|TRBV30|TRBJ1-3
CACVGLLGNTIYF
TGTGCCTGTGTGGGGCTTCTTGGAAACACCATATATTTT
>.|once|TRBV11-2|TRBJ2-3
CASSLEALGASTDTQYF
TGTGCCAGCAGCTTAGAGGCGTTGGGAGCGTCAACAGATACGCAGTATTTT
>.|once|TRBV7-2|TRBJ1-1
CASSLRGAEAFF
TGTGCCAGCTCCCTTCGGGGGGCTGAAGCTTTCTTT
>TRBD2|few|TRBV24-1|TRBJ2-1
CATSDFRTSGAYNEQFF
TGTGCCACCAGTGATTTTCGGACTAGCGGAGCCTACAATGAGCAGTTCTTC
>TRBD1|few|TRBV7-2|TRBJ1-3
CASSDPGDRGGTGNTIYF
TGTGCCAGCAGCGATCCCGGGGACAGGGGCGGCACTGGAAACACCATATATTTT
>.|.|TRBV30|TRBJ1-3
CAWSVRGVLGNTIYF
TGTGCCTGGAGTGTACGGGGAGTTCTGGGAAACACCATATATTTT
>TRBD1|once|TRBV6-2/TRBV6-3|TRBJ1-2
CASSEDRVGYGYTF
TGTGCCAGCAGTGAGGACAGGGTCGGCTATGGCTACACCTTC